The T cell receptor beta chain under discussion was sequenced for a study of T cells in Graves' hyperthyroidism and ophthalmopathy. No progression to ophthalmopathy during 18 months of follow-up defined stable disease. Authors of the study amplified TCR beta CDR3 regions from RNA transcripts. TCR CDR3 regions were first amplified by RT-PCR with HTBI primers. One entry per CDR3 protein, called by TCRdb with MiXCR from the multiplex PCR reads. The table has some 460,000 distinct CDR3 sequences, about 15% seen once; the top ten hold 14%. The CDR3 loop spans 15 amino acids. V gave up 3 bases and J gave up 7 bases; unmatched junction bases: 9. Germline values: CDR1 SGHRS, CDR2 YFSETQ.

The source of this sequence is a woman aged 18-29 years with Graves' hyperthyroidism. The J gene is TRBJ2-2, the V gene TRBV5-1, with 7 nucleotides matching TRBD1. The sequenced sample consisted of blood. CDR3 nucleotide sequence: TGCGCCAGCAGCTCGGGACAGAGCAGCATCGGGGAGCTGTTTTTT. It yields the protein CASSSGQSSIGELFF.